This TCR beta chain was recorded in a study of regulatory T cells in long-lasting Graves disease (dated by TCRdb to the early 2020s). Background for the entire study: Patients with newly diagnosed Graves' disease had been on antithyroid drugs for under 3 months. A total of around 35 samples underwent TCR sequencing, from around 13 patients with persistent Graves' disease and some 20 patients with newly diagnosed Graves' disease. Patients with persistent Graves' disease were compared with patients with newly diagnosed Graves' disease using TCR sequencing and RNA sequencing of peripheral blood. The study took place in China and was registered as a clinical trial.

V loses 4 bases of germline sequence and J loses 5 bases, and the interval between the two ends is 15 bases. From the cysteine through the phenylalanine, the CDR3 covers 14 amino acids. The entry retains the CDR3 DNA only, 42 bases that are in frame from base 1. CDR1 and CDR2, per the germline V gene (reference sequence), are SEHNR and FQNEAQ. The paper as a whole reports these results and caveats: As a limitation, the authors acknowledged that the small sample size may reduce accuracy. More public clonotypes were shared among persistent patients (roughly 2,900) than among newly diagnosed patients (roughly 1,000). Only the TCR beta chain was sequenced and analyzed. The study examined only peripheral blood because the primary lesion, thyroid tissue, could not be accessed. TRBV28, TRBJ1-2 and TRBJ2-5 were preferentially used in persistent disease, while TRBV20-1 and TRBJ2-1 were favored in newly diagnosed disease. Compared with newly diagnosed patients, persistent Graves' disease patients had lower TCR Shannon entropy and fewer highly expanded clones, which suggests clonal expansion.

This clonotype was counted between two and nine times. What antigen it recognizes has not been identified. No qualities accompany the bases; no much larger clone lies one base away. According to the study, the label for this sample's time point signals: newly diagnosed GD, antithyroid drugs for less than 3 months. For both TCR sequencing and RNA sequencing, RNA was extracted from PBMCs in TRIzol. The diagnosis of Graves' disease followed American Thyroid Association guidelines. Patients for the study were recruited at an endocrinology department in Xi'an, China. From each patient, 7.5 to 10 milliliters of peripheral blood was collected into an EDTA anticoagulant tube. Ficoll Paque Plus density gradient separation was used to isolate PBMCs, and no additional T cell sorting was done. An Agilent 2100 Bioanalyzer and agarose gel were used to check RNA quality, while a NanoDrop 2000 measured RNA concentration.

The receptor library was made with multiplex PCR. Sequencing was carried out with an Illumina HiSeq 4000. CDR3 regions were amplified by Arm-PCR with iRepertoire HTBI primers to construct TCR beta libraries. Before sequencing, the PCR products underwent gel purification. On the study's bioinformatics: Gene usage analysis of CDR3 amino acid clonotypes used the 62 TRBV and approximately 13 TRBJ segments found across samples. COPE and FqMerger were used to merge the filtered high-quality paired reads into contigs. BLAST was used to align contigs to IMGT TRBV, TRBD and TRBJ reference genes, with CDR3 defined following IMGT. Highly expanded clones were defined as clonotypes with a frequency above 0.1%. Shannon entropy was used to measure repertoire diversity, and the Gini coefficient was used to measure V-J evenness. A clonotype was considered public if more than one individual shared it. Clones were called with MiXCR by TCRdb after fastp trimmed the public reads at Q25, and only in-frame beta chains were retained. Merged by CDR3 protein, the rows form single entries marked with the most common genes and DNA. The V and J calls and clone size are TCRdb's, not the authors'. The sample table shows approximately 400,000 distinct CDR3 sequences, and more than 12% are seen once. The top ten clonotypes cover 16% of the sample.

These data are also associated with another study on T cells in Graves' hyperthyroidism and ophthalmopathy. Per that second paper: A patient counted as having stable Graves' hyperthyroidism if no progression to ophthalmopathy occurred over 18 months of follow-up. Hyperthyroidism patients were newly diagnosed, had a disease duration of under 2 months, and were aged 18 to 65 years. Patients with uncontrolled infections, other autoimmune diseases, pregnancy or lactation were excluded. Diagnoses relied on clinical symptoms, serum thyroxine and TRAb, thyroid ultrasound and orbital computed tomography. The first round of RT-PCR for the TCR CDR3 was performed with the HTBI primer set and the Qiagen OneStep RT-PCR kit. Blood samples also contained most of the expanded thyroid clonotypes (frequency above 0.001), which suggests that blood repertoires may reflect thyroid immune responses. Ophthalmopathy was separated from stable hyperthyroidism by a 13 V-J signature model, with 85% to 90% sensitivity and approximately 84% specificity obtained in cross-validation and 80%/75% obtained in testing. In validation, the model predicted progression to ophthalmopathy with 55% to 71% sensitivity and around 72% specificity, a median of around six months before onset. To identify distinguishing TCR V-J signatures, a discovery cohort of 90 to 100 patients was used, comprising 40 to 45 with Graves' ophthalmopathy and some 60 with stable Graves' hyperthyroidism. Prospective prediction of ophthalmopathy was tested in an independent validation cohort consisting of fewer than 20 hyperthyroidism patients and some 17 patients who later progressed to ophthalmopathy. The 100 discovery patients were divided at random into training and test sets in a 7:3 ratio. Thyroid tissue and blood T-cell repertoires from about six Graves' hyperthyroidism patients were also compared in the study. After sampling, hyperthyroidism patients received methimazole starting at 30 mg daily, and ophthalmopathy patients received high-dose intravenous methylprednisolone. The libraries were constructed in a second round of multiplex PCR and then size-selected and purified. The libraries were sequenced on an Illumina HiSeq2000 using paired-end 100 bp reads. SOAPnuke was used to process the raw data, removing reads that contained adapters or uncalled bases, had a mean Phred below 15, or lacked an exact match to the constant primer or identifier. COPE v1.2.5 was used to merge high-quality paired reads, and clonotypes were defined as unique nucleotide sequences. MiTCR v1.1 was used to align the clonotypes against IMGT TRBV, TRBD and TRBJ reference segments. The analysis included only V-J combinations with a frequency above 0.0001, which together covered roughly 99% of the repertoires. The TCS score was defined as F50 (clonal expansion) divided by E x V (chaos), with BLOSUM62-based TCRdist calculated between CDR3 peptides within each V-J. Welch's t-statistics and random forest reduced 514 V-J features to 13, which were used in a naive Bayes classifier (R e1071). Sample size was not statistically predetermined, and investigators were not blinded to group allocation. TCR Vbeta CDR3 sequencing of fewer than 150 peripheral blood samples (43 ophthalmopathy, about 74 hyperthyroidism and some 17 progressor patients) is reported in the paper.

The sample in question was peripheral blood mononuclear cells (PBMCs), obtained at new diagnosis, from a patient treated with antithyroid drugs. The rearranged segments are TRBV7-9 and TRBJ2-7; the D gene identity is not certain. This clonotype originated in a woman in her thirties with Graves disease. Donor details come from another sample of the same person, matched by shared clones. The CDR3 in this case is CASSYGRVNDEQYF. The DNA sequence is given as TGTGCCAGCAGCTATGGACGGGTGAACGACGAGCAGTACTTC.